One and the same sample provided the 8 T cell receptor beta chains below, sequenced in a study of shared clonotypes between healthy human individuals. Sequencing was performed with immunoSEQ multiplex PCR; in TCRdb, only in-frame clones are kept and a portion is missing. Of more than 2 million clones listed, nearly 97% are singletons. Sequenced sample: naive CD4+ T cells sorted from blood. Subset indicated: CD45RA+ positively selected. These receptors were taken from a young man in good health.

The rearrangement uses TRBV25-1 and TRBJ1-4; possibly TRBD1 for D (6 bases). The CDR3 runs 15 residues. Germline V gene sequence: CDR1 MGHDK, CDR2 SYGVNS. The V gene lost 7 bases and the J gene lost 2 bases, with 14 bases spanning the gap. The DNA of the CDR3 is TGTGCCAGCACGGACAGTCTGGGGACTAATGAAAAACTGTTTTTT. Translated: CASTDSLGTNEKLFF. Full variable domain (missing parts from reference TRBV25-1 and TRBJ1-4): EADIYQTPRYLVIGTGKKITLECSQTMGHDKMYWYQQDPGMELHLIHYSYGVNSTEKGDLSSESTVSRIRTEHFPLTLESARPSHTSQYLCASTDSLGTNEKLFFGSGTQLSVL.

The J gene is TRBJ2-7, the V gene TRBV6-4; D unclear. With 2 bases removed from V and 7 bases from J, the gap between germline ends came to 18 bases. The V gene's germline CDR1 is MRHNA and CDR2 SNTAGT. The CDR3 consists of 15 residues. This chain's CDR3 is CASSDEDVPGGEQYF. CDR3 sequence (DNA): TGTGCCAGCAGTGACGAAGACGTCCCGGGTGGGGAGCAGTACTTC.

The J gene is TRBJ1-2, the V gene TRBV11-2; unclear D gene. CDR1 and CDR2 from the germline V gene are SGHAT and FQNNGV. The V end was cut by 1 base, the J end by 1 base, with 13 bases between. CDR3 size: 16 residues. CDR3 sequence: CASSLGLGLINYGYTF. CDR3 sequence (DNA): TGTGCCAGCAGCTTAGGGTTAGGCTTGATTAACTATGGCTACACCTTC.

This sequence joins TRBV9 and TRBJ2-6; 7 bases fit TRBD2. After removal of 4 bases from V and 0 bases from J, the junction contained 10 bases not matched to a gene. Germline CDR1 and CDR2: SGDLS and YYNGEE. The CDR3 has 18 amino acids. This CDR3 is CASSPSGGKNSGANVLTF. The CDR3 bases are TGTGCCAGCAGCCCGTCGGGGGGTAAAAACTCTGGGGCCAACGTCCTGACTTTC. The whole variable domain, remainder taken from reference TRBV9 and TRBJ2-6, is DSGVTQTPKHLITATGQRVTLRCSPRSGDLSVYWYQQSLDQGLQFLIQYYNGEERAKGNILERFSAQQFPDLHSELNLSSLELGDSALYFCASSPSGGKNSGANVLTFGAGSRLTVL.

The chain carries TRBV5-4 and TRBJ2-7; D is uncertain. The length of the CDR3 is 15 residues. Germline V gene data show CDR1 as SGHNT and CDR2 as YYREEE (reference sequence). Trimming took off 0 bases at V and 5 bases at J, with 15 bases between the two ends. CDR3: CASSLEQTLDHEQYF. For the CDR3, the DNA is TGTGCCAGCAGCTTGGAACAGACTTTAGACCACGAGCAGTACTTC.

The gene calls are TRBV18 and TRBJ1-2; tentative D call: TRBD1 (6 bases). This CDR3 has 15 residues. V was shortened by 8 bases and J by 4 bases, with 20 bases between the two germline ends. The V gene's germline CDR1 is KGHSH and CDR2 LQKENI. The CDR3 region has the DNA TGTGCCAGCGCAGCCGGGACACCATATCCCTATGGCTACACCTTC. Protein sequence: CASAAGTPYPYGYTF.

This clone was seen once. V and J are TRBV5-1 and TRBJ2-3, with a weak D call TRBD1 (6 bases). CDR1 SGHRS and CDR2 YFSETQ come from the germline V gene. CDR3 length equals 15 residues. Trimming removed 4 bases from V and 6 bases from J, with 18 bases in between. The CDR3 loop is CASSPGQGQVDTQYF. Written as DNA, the CDR3 is TGCGCCAGCAGCCCCGGCCAGGGGCAGGTGGATACGCAGTATTTT.

This rearrangement joins TRBV6-5 to TRBJ2-1; D possibly matches TRBD1 or TRBD2 (5 bases each). V gave up 6 bases and J gave up 6 bases, with 18 bases separating them. Germline loops: CDR1 MNHEY, CDR2 SVGAGI. CDR3 length: 15 residues. CDR3 sequence reads: CASSLVRARGNEQFF. The CDR3 DNA reads TGTGCCAGCAGCCTTGTCAGGGCCCGGGGCAATGAGCAGTTCTTC.